This TCR beta chain emerged from a study of blood T cell repertoires in COVID-19. On the study more broadly: COVID-19 samples from acute and convalescent phases originated in the United States, Italy and Spain. PBMCs, B-cell-depleted T cells, or T cells were the source of the cDNA or gDNA that made up the material.

This clone was counted once. There are 15 residues in the CDR3. CDR1 is LGHDT and CDR2 is YNNKEL in the germline V gene (reference sequence). V gave up 2 bases and J gave up 10 bases, with 20 bases separating them. Source study methods: Reference gene primer amplification gave estimated nucleated cell counts. Clones were read by immunoSEQ multiplex PCR, and TCRdb kept only the in-frame ones, dropping some. V and J calls plus clone size are reproduced from that table; the DNA served to infer D and trimming. Altogether 20,000 to 30,000 clones are present, roughly 71% being singletons, with the ten largest covering around 15%.

Sequenced material: peripheral blood. This TCR was recovered from a man older than 75 with active or convalescent COVID-19. The rearrangement uses TRBV3-1 (or the pseudogene TRBV3-2) and TRBJ1-1; D is ambiguous. The CDR3 loop is CASSQQNFRGSLAFF. The CDR3 bases are TGTGCCAGCAGCCAACAAAATTTTCGGGGTTCTTTAGCTTTCTTT.